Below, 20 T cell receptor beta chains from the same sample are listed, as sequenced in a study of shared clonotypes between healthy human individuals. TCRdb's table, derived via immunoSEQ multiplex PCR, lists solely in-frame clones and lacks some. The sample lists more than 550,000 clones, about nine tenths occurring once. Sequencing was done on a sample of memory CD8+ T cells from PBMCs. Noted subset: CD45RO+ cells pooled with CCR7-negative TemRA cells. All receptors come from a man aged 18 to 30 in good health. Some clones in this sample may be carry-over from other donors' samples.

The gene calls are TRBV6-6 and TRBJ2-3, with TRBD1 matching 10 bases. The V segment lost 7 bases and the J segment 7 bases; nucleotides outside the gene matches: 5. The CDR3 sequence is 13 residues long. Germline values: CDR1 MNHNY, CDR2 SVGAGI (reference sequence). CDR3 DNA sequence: TGTGCCAGCACGACAGGGGGCTCGAATACGCAGTATTTT. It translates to CASTTGGSNTQYF.

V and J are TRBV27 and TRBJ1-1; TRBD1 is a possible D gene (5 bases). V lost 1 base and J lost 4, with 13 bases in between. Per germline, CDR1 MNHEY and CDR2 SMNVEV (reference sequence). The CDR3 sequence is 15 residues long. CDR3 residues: CASSLFGVGGTEAFF. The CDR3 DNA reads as TGTGCCAGCAGTTTATTCGGGGTGGGGGGCACTGAAGCTTTCTTT.

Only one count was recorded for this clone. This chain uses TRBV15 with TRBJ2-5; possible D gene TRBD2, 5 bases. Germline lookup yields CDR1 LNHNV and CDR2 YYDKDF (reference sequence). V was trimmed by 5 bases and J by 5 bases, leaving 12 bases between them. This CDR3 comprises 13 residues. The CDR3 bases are TGTGCCACCAGCCCACTTAGGAGGGAGACCCAGTACTTC. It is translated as CATSPLRRETQYF.

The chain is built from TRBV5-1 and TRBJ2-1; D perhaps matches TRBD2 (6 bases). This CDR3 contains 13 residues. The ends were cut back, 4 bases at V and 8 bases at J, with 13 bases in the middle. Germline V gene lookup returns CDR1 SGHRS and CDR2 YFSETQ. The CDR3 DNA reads TGCGCCAGCAGCCCCCACGGGGGTGATGAGCAGTTCTTC. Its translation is CASSPHGGDEQFF.

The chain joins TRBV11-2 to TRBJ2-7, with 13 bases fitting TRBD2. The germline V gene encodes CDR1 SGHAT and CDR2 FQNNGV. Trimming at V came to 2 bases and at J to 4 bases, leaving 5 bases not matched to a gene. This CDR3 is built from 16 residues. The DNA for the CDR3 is TGTGCCAGCAGCTTACGGACTAGCGGGAGTGAGTACGAGCAGTACTTC. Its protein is CASSLRTSGSEYEQYF.

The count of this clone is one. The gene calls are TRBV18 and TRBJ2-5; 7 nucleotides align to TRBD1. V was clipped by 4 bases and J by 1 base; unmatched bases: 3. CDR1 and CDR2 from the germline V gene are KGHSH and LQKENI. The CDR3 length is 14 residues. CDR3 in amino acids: CASSLRDSQETQYF. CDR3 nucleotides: TGTGCCAGCTCACTTCGGGACAGCCAAGAGACCCAGTACTTC. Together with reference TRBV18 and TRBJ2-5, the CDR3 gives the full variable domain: NAGVMQNPRHLVRRRGQEARLRCSPMKGHSHVYWYRQLPEEGLKFMVYLQKENIIDESGMPKERFSAEFPKEGPSILRIQQVVRGDSAAYFCASSLRDSQETQYFGPGTRLLVL.

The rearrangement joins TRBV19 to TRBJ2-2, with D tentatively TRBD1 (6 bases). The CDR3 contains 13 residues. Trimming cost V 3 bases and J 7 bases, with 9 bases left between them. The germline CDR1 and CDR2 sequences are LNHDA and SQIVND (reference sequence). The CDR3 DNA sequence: TGTGCCAGTAGTATGGGGGCAATCGGGGAGCTGTTTTTT. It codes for CASSMGAIGELFF.

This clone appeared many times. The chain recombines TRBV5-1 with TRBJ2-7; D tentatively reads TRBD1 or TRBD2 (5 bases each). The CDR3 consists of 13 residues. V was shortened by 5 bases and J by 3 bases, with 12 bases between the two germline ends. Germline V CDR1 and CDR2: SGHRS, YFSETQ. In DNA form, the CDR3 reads TGCGCCAGCAGGGTGGGACCACGCTACGAGCAGTACTTC. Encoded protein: CASRVGPRYEQYF. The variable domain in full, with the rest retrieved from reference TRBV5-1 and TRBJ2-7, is KAGVTQTPRYLIKTRGQQVTLSCSPISGHRSVSWYQQTPGQGLQFLFEYFSETQRNKGNFPGRFSGRQFSNSRSEMNVSTLELGDSALYLCASRVGPRYEQYFGPGTRLTVT.

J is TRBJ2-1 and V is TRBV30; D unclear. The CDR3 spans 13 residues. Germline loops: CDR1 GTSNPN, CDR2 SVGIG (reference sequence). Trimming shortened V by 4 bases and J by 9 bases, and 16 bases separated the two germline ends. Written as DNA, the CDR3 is TGTGCCTGGAATGATGGTACGAGAATTGAGCAGTTCTTC. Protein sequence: CAWNDGTRIEQFF.

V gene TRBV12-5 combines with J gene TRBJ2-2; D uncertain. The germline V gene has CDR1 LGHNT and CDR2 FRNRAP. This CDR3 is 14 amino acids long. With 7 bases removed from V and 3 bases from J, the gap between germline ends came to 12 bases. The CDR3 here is CASAEAGYTGELFF. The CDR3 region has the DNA TGTGCTAGTGCAGAGGCAGGATACACCGGGGAGCTGTTTTTT.

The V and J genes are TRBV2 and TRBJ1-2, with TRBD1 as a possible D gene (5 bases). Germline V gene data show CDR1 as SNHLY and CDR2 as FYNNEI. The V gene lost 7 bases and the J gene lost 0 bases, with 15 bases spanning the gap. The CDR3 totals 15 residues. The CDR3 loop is CASTLSGTANYGYTF. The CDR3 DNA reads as TGTGCCAGCACCCTATCAGGGACTGCTAACTATGGCTACACCTTC.

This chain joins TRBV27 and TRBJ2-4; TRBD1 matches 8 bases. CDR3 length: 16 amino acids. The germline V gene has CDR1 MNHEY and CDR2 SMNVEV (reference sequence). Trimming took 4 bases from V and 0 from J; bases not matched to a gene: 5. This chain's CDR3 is CASSYDRGLAKNIQYF. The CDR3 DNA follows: TGTGCCAGCAGTTACGACAGGGGACTAGCCAAAAACATTCAGTACTTC.

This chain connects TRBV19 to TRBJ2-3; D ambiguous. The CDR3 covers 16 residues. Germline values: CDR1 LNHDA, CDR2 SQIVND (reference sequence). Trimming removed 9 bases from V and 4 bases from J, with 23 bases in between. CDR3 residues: CASNPFFRGLSDTQYF. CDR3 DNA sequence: TGTGCCAGCAACCCTTTTTTCCGCGGTCTCTCAGATACGCAGTATTTT.

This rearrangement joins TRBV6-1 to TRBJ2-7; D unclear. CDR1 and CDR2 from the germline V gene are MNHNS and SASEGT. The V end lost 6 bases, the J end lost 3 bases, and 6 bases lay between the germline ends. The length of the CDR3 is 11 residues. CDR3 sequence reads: CASREHYEQYF. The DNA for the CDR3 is TGTGCCAGCAGGGAACACTACGAGCAGTACTTC.

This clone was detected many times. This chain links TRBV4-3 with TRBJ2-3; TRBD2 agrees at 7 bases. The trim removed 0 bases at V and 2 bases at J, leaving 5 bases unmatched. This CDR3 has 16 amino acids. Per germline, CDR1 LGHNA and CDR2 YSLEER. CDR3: CASSQDPSGPTDTQYF. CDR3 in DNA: TGCGCCAGCAGCCAAGATCCTAGCGGACCCACAGATACGCAGTATTTT.

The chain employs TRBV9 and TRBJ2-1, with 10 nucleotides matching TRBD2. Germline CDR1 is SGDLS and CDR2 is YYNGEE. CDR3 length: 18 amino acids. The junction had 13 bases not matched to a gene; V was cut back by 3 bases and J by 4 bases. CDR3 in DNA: TGTGCCAGCAGCGCTTATTCTACAGCGGGAGGGCTATACAATGAGCAGTTCTTC. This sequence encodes CASSAYSTAGGLYNEQFF.

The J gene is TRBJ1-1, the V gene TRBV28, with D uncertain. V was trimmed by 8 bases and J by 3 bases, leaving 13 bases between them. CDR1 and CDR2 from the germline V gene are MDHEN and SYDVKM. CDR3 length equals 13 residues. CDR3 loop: CASGYSEYTEAFF. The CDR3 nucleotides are TGTGCCAGCGGATACTCTGAGTACACTGAAGCTTTCTTT. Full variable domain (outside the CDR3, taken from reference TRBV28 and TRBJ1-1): DVKVTQSSRYLVKRTGEKVFLECVQDMDHENMFWYRQDPGLGLRLIYFSYDVKMKEKGDIPEGYSVSREKKERFSLILESASTNQTSMYLCASGYSEYTEAFFGQGTRLTVV.

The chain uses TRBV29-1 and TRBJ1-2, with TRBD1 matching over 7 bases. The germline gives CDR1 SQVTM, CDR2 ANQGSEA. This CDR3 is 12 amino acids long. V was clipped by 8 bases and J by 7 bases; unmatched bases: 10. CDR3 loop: CSTEEGGTGYTF. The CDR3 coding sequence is TGCAGCACAGAGGAAGGGGGCACTGGCTACACCTTC.

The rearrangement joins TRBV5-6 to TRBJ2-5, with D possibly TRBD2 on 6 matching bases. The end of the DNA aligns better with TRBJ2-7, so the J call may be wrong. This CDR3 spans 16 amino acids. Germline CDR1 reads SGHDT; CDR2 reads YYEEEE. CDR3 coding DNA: TGTGCCAGCAGCTCGGCGGCGGACTACAGGACCTACGAGCAGTACTTC. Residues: CASSSAADYRTYEQYF.

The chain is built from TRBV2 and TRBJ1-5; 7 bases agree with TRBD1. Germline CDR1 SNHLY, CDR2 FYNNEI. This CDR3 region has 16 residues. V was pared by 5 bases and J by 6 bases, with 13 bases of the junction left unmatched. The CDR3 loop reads CASSQTGTAGGQPQHF. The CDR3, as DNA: TGTGCCAGCAGTCAAACCGGGACAGCCGGGGGTCAGCCCCAGCATTTT.